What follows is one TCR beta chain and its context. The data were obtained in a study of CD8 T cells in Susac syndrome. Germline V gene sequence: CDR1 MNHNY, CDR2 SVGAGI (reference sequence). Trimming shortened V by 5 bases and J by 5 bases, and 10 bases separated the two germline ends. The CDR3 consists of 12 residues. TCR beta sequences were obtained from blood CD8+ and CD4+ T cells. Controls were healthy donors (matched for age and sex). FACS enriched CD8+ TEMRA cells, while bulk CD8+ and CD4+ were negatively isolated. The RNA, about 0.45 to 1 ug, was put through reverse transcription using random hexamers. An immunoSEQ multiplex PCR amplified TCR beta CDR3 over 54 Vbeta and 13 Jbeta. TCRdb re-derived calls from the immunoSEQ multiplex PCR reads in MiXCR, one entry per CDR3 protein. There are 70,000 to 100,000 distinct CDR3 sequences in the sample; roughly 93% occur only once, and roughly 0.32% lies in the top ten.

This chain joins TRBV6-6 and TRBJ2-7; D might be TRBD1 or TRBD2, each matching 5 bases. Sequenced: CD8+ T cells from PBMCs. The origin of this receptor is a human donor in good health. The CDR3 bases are TGTGCCAGCAGTGGGGGTGAGGACGAGCAGTACTTC. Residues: CASSGGEDEQYF.